The 23 T cell receptor beta chains reported below all come from one sample, sequenced in a study of blood T cell repertoires in COVID-19. Profiled with immunoSEQ multiplex PCR; TCRdb holds only in-frame clones, not every one. This table has about 88,000 clones, roughly nine tenths appearing once. Input material: peripheral blood. The receptors stem from a male donor with acute or convalescent COVID-19.

V gene TRBV2 combines with J gene TRBJ1-5; TRBD1 might be the D (5 bases). The V end lost 4 bases, the J end lost 1 base, and 8 bases lay between the germline ends. This CDR3 has 14 amino acids. CDR1 and CDR2 (germline): SNHLY, FYNNEI. CDR3 sequence: CASSAGHSNQPQHF. CDR3 in DNA: TGTGCCAGCAGTGCTGGACACAGCAATCAGCCCCAGCATTTT. Using reference TRBV2 and TRBJ1-5 for the parts outside the CDR3, the full variable domain is EPEVTQTPSHQVTQMGQEVILRCVPISNHLYFYWYRQILGQKVEFLVSFYNNEISEKSEIFDDQFSVERPDGSNFTLKIRSTKLEDSAMYFCASSAGHSNQPQHFGDGTRLSIL.

This CDR3 reads CASSLDRDRAFGYTF. Here the CDR3 DNA reads TGTGCCAGCAGCTTGGATCGGGACAGGGCCTTTGGCTACACCTTC. This chain joins TRBV5-4 and TRBJ1-2; 9 bases are shared with TRBD1. This CDR3 is 15 amino acids long. Trimming at V came to 0 bases and at J to 7 bases, leaving 7 bases not matched to a gene. Germline CDR1 is SGHNT and CDR2 is YYREEE (reference sequence).

V is TRBV9 and J is TRBJ1-3; TRBD1 might be the D (5 bases). CDR1 and CDR2 from the germline V gene are SGDLS and YYNGEE. The V gene lost 0 bases and the J gene lost 0 bases, with 10 bases spanning the gap. The CDR3 is made up of 16 amino acids. The CDR3 coding sequence is TGTGCCAGCAGCGTAGCTGGGGCAGCCTCTGGAAACACCATATATTTT. Translating gives CASSVAGAASGNTIYF.

CDR3 residues: CASTGGRSPLHF. The CDR3 DNA reads as TGTGCCAGCACAGGGGGACGTTCACCCCTCCACTTT. The V and J genes are TRBV6-5 and TRBJ1-6; 7 positions agree with TRBD1. The CDR3 contains 12 residues. The germline V gene has CDR1 MNHEY and CDR2 SVGAGI. J gave up 9 bases and V 7 bases, and 3 bases lay outside the gene matches.

The chain is built from TRBV11-2 and TRBJ2-1, with 12 positions matching TRBD1. CDR1 is SGHAT and CDR2 is FQNNGV in the germline V gene. The junction had 11 bases not matched to a gene; V was cut back by 4 bases and J by 7 bases. The CDR3 sequence is 17 residues long. The CDR3 spells CASSSGAGQGARNEQFF. DNA of the CDR3: TGTGCCAGCAGCTCCGGGGCGGGACAGGGGGCCAGGAATGAGCAGTTCTTC.

The rearrangement uses TRBV5-1 and TRBJ1-1; D not resolved. The V gene's germline CDR1 is SGHRS and CDR2 YFSETQ. Trimming pared 4 bases from V and 3 bases from J, leaving 13 bases between. The CDR3 has 14 amino acids. The CDR3 loop reads CASSTSEPYTEAFF. The CDR3 DNA follows: TGCGCCAGCAGCACCTCGGAGCCTTACACTGAAGCTTTCTTT. Based on the CDR3 plus reference TRBV5-1 and TRBJ1-1, the full variable domain is KAGVTQTPRYLIKTRGQQVTLSCSPISGHRSVSWYQQTPGQGLQFLFEYFSETQRNKGNFPGRFSGRQFSNSRSEMNVSTLELGDSALYLCASSTSEPYTEAFFGQGTRLTVV.

The rearrangement links TRBV30 to TRBJ1-5, with D tentatively TRBD1 (5 bases). The V end was cut by 4 bases, the J end by 0 bases, with 7 bases between. There are 13 residues in the CDR3. Per the germline V gene, CDR1 is GTSNPN and CDR2 is SVGIG (reference sequence). CDR3 sequence: CAWTGNSNQPQHF. CDR3 sequence (DNA): TGTGCCTGGACAGGGAATAGCAATCAGCCCCAGCATTTT.

The chain links TRBV3-1 (or the pseudogene TRBV3-2) to TRBJ2-2; D is perhaps TRBD1 (5 bases). Per germline, CDR1 LGHDT and CDR2 YNNKEL (reference sequence). Trimming took 0 bases from V and 4 from J, leaving 15 bases between them. This CDR3 contains 17 residues. CDR3 loop: CASSQDLLQGSTGELFF. As DNA, the CDR3 is TGTGCCAGCAGCCAAGATCTTTTGCAGGGTAGCACCGGGGAGCTGTTTTTT.

V is TRBV6-5 and J is TRBJ2-1; 10 bases map to TRBD2. V shed 4 bases, J shed 2 bases, and the junction held 5 bases outside the gene matches. Per the germline V gene, CDR1 is MNHEY and CDR2 is SVGAGI. This CDR3 contains 16 residues. CDR3 nucleotides: TGTGCCAGCAGTTCTCCAAGCGGGGGGGCCTACAATGAGCAGTTCTTC. Translation gives CASSSPSGGAYNEQFF.

The CDR3 DNA reads as TGCAGTGCTAGAGATAGCGTCACGCAGTATTTT. Its translation: CSARDSVTQYF. The chain couples TRBV20-1 to TRBJ2-3; D is perhaps TRBD2 (5 bases). The V and J ends lost 0 bases and 9 bases respectively, with 7 bases between them. The CDR3 is 11 residues long. Germline V CDR1 and CDR2: DFQATT, SNEGSKA (reference sequence).

The rearrangement links TRBV5-1 to TRBJ1-1, with 9 bases identical to TRBD1. Per the germline V gene, CDR1 is SGHRS and CDR2 is YFSETQ. V lost 5 bases and J lost 3; bases outside the gene matches: 8. The CDR3 spans 15 residues. For the CDR3, the DNA is TGCGCCAGCAGGCTGCGCGGGGACAGGGACACTGAAGCTTTCTTT. Its translation: CASRLRGDRDTEAFF.

This clone was detected once. The chain combines TRBV5-1 with TRBJ1-1, with D maybe TRBD1 (6 bases). V was pared by 4 bases and J by 2 bases, with 12 bases between. Germline assignment: CDR1 SGHRS and CDR2 YFSETQ. CDR3 size: 14 residues. The CDR3 DNA reads TGCGCCAGCAGCCAGACAGGACCCAACACTGAAGCTTTCTTT. Translation gives CASSQTGPNTEAFF.

CDR3 in DNA: TGTGCCAGCAGTGGTAGCGGGGGGGCTCAGGAGCAGTTCTTC. The encoded protein is CASSGSGGAQEQFF. The V call is TRBV6-4, the J call TRBJ2-1, with TRBD2 identical over 11 bases. Germline V gives CDR1 MRHNA, CDR2 SNTAGT. The V gene end was trimmed by 4 bases and the J gene end by 10 bases; junction bases not matched to a gene: 6. The CDR3 sequence is 14 residues long.

J is TRBJ1-1 and V is TRBV7-2; a possible D gene is TRBD1 (5 bases). V lost 5 bases to trimming and J lost 1 base, with 8 bases between them. The germline V gene has CDR1 SGHTA and CDR2 FQGNSA. This CDR3 has 13 amino acids. The CDR3 bases are TGTGCCAGCAGCACACAGGAGAACACTGAAGCTTTCTTT. Encoded protein: CASSTQENTEAFF. Full variable domain (outside the CDR3, taken from reference TRBV7-2 and TRBJ1-1): GAGVSQSPSNKVTEKGKDVELRCDPISGHTALYWYRQSLGQGLEFLIYFQGNSAPDKSGLPSDRFSAERTGGSVSTLTIQRTQQEDSAVYLCASSTQENTEAFFGQGTRLTVV.

The chain joins TRBV14 to TRBJ1-1, with a weak D call TRBD1 (5 bases). The CDR3 length is 17 residues. Germline-derived CDR1 and CDR2 are SGHDN and FVKESK. The V and J ends lost 4 bases and 0 bases respectively, with 18 bases between them. The chain's CDR3 is CASSRIDLLDMNTEAFF. The CDR3 DNA sequence: TGTGCCAGCAGCCGCATTGACCTTTTGGACATGAACACTGAAGCTTTCTTT.

The J gene is TRBJ1-4, the V gene TRBV2; D call uncertain. Germline CDR1 SNHLY, CDR2 FYNNEI. V was pared by 5 bases and J by 5 bases, with 9 bases between. This CDR3 has 13 residues. Written as DNA, the CDR3 is TGTGCCAGCAGTCAAGACTGGAATGAAAAACTGTTTTTT. This sequence encodes CASSQDWNEKLFF.

The J gene is TRBJ1-1, the V gene TRBV6-5; 8 bases line up with TRBD1. Looked up from germline, CDR1 is MNHEY and CDR2 is SVGAGI. J gave up 4 bases and V 6 bases, and 7 bases lay outside the gene matches. The CDR3 runs to 14 residues. The CDR3 coding sequence is TGTGCCAGCAGAACAGACAGGGGACGCACTGAAGCTTTCTTT. It encodes CASRTDRGRTEAFF.

J is TRBJ1-6 and V is TRBV7-6; TRBD1 agrees at 10 bases. CDR3 length: 16 amino acids. The germline gives CDR1 SGHVS, CDR2 FNYEAQ. V lost 3 bases to trimming and J lost 6 bases; unmatched junction nucleotides: 5. In nucleotides, the CDR3 is TGTGCCAGCAGCTTGGGACAGGGGATGTCTAATTCACCCCTCCACTTT. Translating it yields CASSLGQGMSNSPLHF.

Comment on this clone: Sequence at one end of the junction differs from germline and may be a read error. V gene TRBV5-6 combines with J gene TRBJ1-4; 7 nucleotides align to TRBD1. This CDR3 is built from 14 residues. The germline V gene encodes CDR1 SGHDT and CDR2 YYEEEE. DNA for the CDR3: TGTGCCAGCACCTTGACAGGGATTAATGAAAAACTGTTTTTT. Its translation is CASTLTGINEKLFF. The complete variable domain, with remaining parts taken from reference TRBV5-6 and TRBJ1-4, reads DAGVTQSPTHLIKTRGQQVTLRCSPKSGHDTVSWYQQALGQGPQFIFQYYEEEERQRGNFPDRFSGHQFPNYSSELNVNALLLGDSALYLCASTLTGINEKLFFGSGTQLSVL.

The V gene is TRBV5-4, the J gene TRBJ1-6; D perhaps matches TRBD1 (5 bases). This CDR3 is 15 amino acids long. V lost 0 bases and J lost 11, with 15 bases in between. Germline lookup yields CDR1 SGHNT and CDR2 YYREEE (reference sequence). The CDR3 region is CASSLVGTGTAPLHF. In DNA, the CDR3 is TGTGCCAGCAGCTTGGTGGGGACGGGGACTGCACCCCTCCACTTT.

V gene TRBV21-1 combines with J gene TRBJ1-1; the table assigns TRBD1, which was not confirmed against the DNA. TRBV21-1 is described as a pseudogene. The CDR3 contains 14 residues. CDR3 protein: CASSKIRAGAEAFF. In nucleotides, the CDR3 is TGTGCCAGCAGCAAAATAAGGGCAGGGGCTGAAGCTTTCTTT.

The CDR3 protein is CASSSGGGSYEQYF. CDR3 nucleotides: TGTGCCAGCAGCTCGGGCGGGGGGTCCTACGAGCAGTACTTC. The rearrangement links TRBV7-9 to TRBJ2-7; TRBD2 matches 8 bases. The CDR3 covers 14 residues. Germline CDR1 and CDR2: SEHNR and FQNEAQ (reference sequence). Trimming at V came to 4 bases and at J to 1 base, leaving 3 bases not matched to a gene.

V gene TRBV6-5 combines with J gene TRBJ2-6; a weak D match, TRBD1 (6 bases). CDR1 and CDR2 from the germline V gene are MNHEY and SVGAGI. There are 15 residues in the CDR3. V lost 6 bases and J lost 0, with 9 bases in between. CDR3 region: CASRGHFSGANVLTF. The CDR3 bases are TGTGCCAGCAGGGGACACTTCTCTGGGGCCAACGTCCTGACTTTC.